This T cell receptor (beta chain) originates from a study of Ad26.COV2.S vaccination and SARS-CoV-2 variants. The wider study: Intramuscular Ad26.COV2.S doses were given once or twice, 56 days apart.

On this clone itself: The antigen is unknown.

V lost 5 bases, J lost 9 bases, and 13 bases lay in between. This CDR3 has 12 amino acids. Germline assignment: CDR1 SGHTA and CDR2 FQGNSA. Documented treatment: some 19 received Ad26.COV2.S at low or high dose, single or two shots; about 5 received placebo; per-sample allocation not given. Specimen acquisition occurred on day 63 following the initial vaccine or placebo injection. This Boston cohort included adults aged 18-55 years. What was given as vaccine was an Ad26 vector encoding Wuhan-strain SARS-CoV-2 spike. Here immunoSEQ multiplex PCR was the method, and the copy in TCRdb shows in-frame clones only, minus some. The table records 240,000 or so clones, around 87% of them present only once. Broader study findings: Participants given vaccine showed non-spike TCR breadth similar to that of placebo recipients.

The clonotype comes from a person aged 18-65 years who received the Ad26.COV2.S COVID-19 vaccine or a placebo. The sample consisted of peripheral blood, taken in a trial of Ad26.COV2.S vaccine versus placebo. The chain is built from TRBV7-2 and TRBJ1-1; D unclear. The CDR3, as DNA: TGTGCCAGCAGCGTTAGTAACCCTAAAGCTTTCTTT. Translating it yields CASSVSNPKAFF.